This T cell receptor beta chain comes out of a study of T cells after yellow fever vaccination. The CDR3 runs to 17 residues. CDR1 and CDR2 (germline): DFQATT, SNEGSKA (reference sequence). Trimming removed 0 bases from V and 0 bases from J, with 15 bases in between. Findings and limits, study-wide: It was a weaker secondary response, yet one that peaked faster, at day 5 versus 15.

TCRdb fed the 5' RACE reads into MiXCR, producing one record per CDR3 protein. This sample has 300,000 to 350,000 distinct CDR3 sequences; around 4.5% occur once, and the top ten carry 15% to 20%. This clonotype showed up just a few times. Its antigen is not known. This specimen consisted of PBMCs, obtained 15 days after the yellow fever booster vaccination. This chain connects TRBV20-1 to TRBJ2-1; no firm D call. This receptor was taken from a man aged 18 to 35 who received the YFV17D yellow fever vaccine. The CDR3 region is CSARDLNGMSSYNEQFF. In DNA form, the CDR3 reads TGCAGTGCTAGAGATTTGAATGGGATGAGCTCCTACAATGAGCAGTTCTTC.